This is a list of T cell receptor beta chains from one sample in a study of T cell responses to AZD1222 COVID-19 vaccine. Sequenced by immunoSEQ multiplex PCR; TCRdb stores in-frame clones only, minus some. The table has some 170,000 clones, around 94% seen once; the top ten hold 2% to 3%. The sample in question was peripheral blood, obtained on day 0 of AZD1222 vaccination. All receptors derive from an adult in good health. The CDR3 runs from the conserved cysteine through the conserved F or W. Fields, in order: V gene, CDR3 length, J gene, D gene, CDR3 DNA, CDR3 protein. The D gene is left open where the match is weak.

>TRBV5-5|16|TRBJ2-5|TRBD1
TGTGCCAGCAGCCGTTCACTGGACAGGCTCCAAGAGACCCAGTACTTC
CASSRSLDRLQETQYF
>TRBV30|13|TRBJ1-1|TRBD1
TGTGCCTGGAGGAACAGGGGAAACACTGAAGCTTTCTTT
CAWRNRGNTEAFF
>TRBV6-5|13|TRBJ1-2|NA
TGTGCCAGCACTAGAGGGGCAGCCGATGGCTACACCTTC
CASTRGAADGYTF
>TRBV6-5|14|TRBJ2-1|TRBD2
TGTGCCAGTTCAAAGCGGGAGCCTTGGAATGAGCAGTTCTTC
CASSKREPWNEQFF
>TRBV30|13|TRBJ1-1|NA
TGTGCCTGGAGTGTATCCGGGACGTCTGAAGCTTTCTTT
CAWSVSGTSEAFF
>TRBV7-9|13|TRBJ1-1|NA
TGTGCCAGCAGCTTAGAGGGAAGCACTGAAGCTTTCTTT
CASSLEGSTEAFF
>TRBV5-1|17|TRBJ2-5|TRBD1
TGCGCCAGCAGCCTCGGACAGGGGGCCCTCGGACAAGAGACCCAGTACTTC
CASSLGQGALGQETQYF
>TRBV6-5|14|TRBJ2-7|TRBD2
TGTGCCAGCAGTTTCGGGACTAGAGGTAACGAGCAGTACTTC
CASSFGTRGNEQYF
>TRBV4-1|11|TRBJ1-1|NA
TGCGCCAGCAGCCAAGCCAGCGAAGCTTTCTTT
CASSQASEAFF
>TRBV21-1|16|TRBJ2-7|NA
TGTGCCAGCAACAAAGGTCCTCGGACAGGGCACTACGAGCAGTACTTC
CASNKGPRTGHYEQYF
>TRBV4-1|15|TRBJ2-7|TRBD1
TGCGCCAGCAGCCATGGGGACAGGGGGCTGGGGGAGCAGTACTTC
CASSHGDRGLGEQYF